The T cell receptor (beta chain) described here comes from a study of T cell repertoires in cytomegalovirus infection (dated by TCRdb to about 2019). Regarding the research as a whole: Recently identified HLA-C-restricted CMV epitopes, whose presentation resists viral immunomodulation, were targeted by peptide stimulations together with well-studied HLA-B-restricted epitopes. Donor HLA type was relevant to the analysis, because carriage of CMV infection together with the matching HLA type was indicated by public TCR beta signatures.

This clonotype was detected a few times. The clone's antigen remains unknown. One base away there is no much larger clone; base qualities are not given. In light of the paper, this sample's treatment or condition label describes: in vitro stimulation with specific CMV peptide epitopes to enrich CMV-specific T cells. TCRdb records Illumina HiSeq 1500 as the sequencer. TCRdb reran the public reads through fastp at Q25 and MiXCR, keeping productive beta chains. Rows merge per CDR3 protein into single entries with the most common DNA and genes. This sample holds hundreds of thousands of distinct CDR3 sequences; around 32% were observed only once. The ten largest clones represent about 14% of the sample. On the study overall, not on this receptor specifically: In both this cohort and an independent approximately 350-donor cohort, the cumulative frequency of public TCR beta family members distinguished carriers of CMV infection plus the relevant HLA type. In the ex vivo response, HLA-C-restricted CMV-specific TCR beta clonotypes were dominant, and in two of eight donors the single most frequent clonotype came from this HLA-C-restricted group.

CDR1 and CDR2, looked up from the germline V gene (reference sequence), are MNHEY and SMNVEV. V and J lose 3 bases and 2 bases, and a span of 18 bases separates them. Spanning cysteine to phenylalanine, the CDR3 consists of 17 amino acids. Only CDR3 DNA remains: 51 bases, in frame from the first base. The receptor's source is a human donor in good health (CMV status not recorded). Some clones in this sample may be carry-over from other donors' samples. The chain links TRBV27 with TRBJ2-3; D gene: possibly TRBD2, on 6 matching bases. The material was cultured CD8+ T cells from PBMCs, obtained from culture after CMV antigen stimulation. Here is the DNA: TGTGCCAGCAGTTTCCTCGAGCGGAGGGGTAACACAGATACGCAGTATTTT. It specifies CASSFLERRGNTDTQYF.